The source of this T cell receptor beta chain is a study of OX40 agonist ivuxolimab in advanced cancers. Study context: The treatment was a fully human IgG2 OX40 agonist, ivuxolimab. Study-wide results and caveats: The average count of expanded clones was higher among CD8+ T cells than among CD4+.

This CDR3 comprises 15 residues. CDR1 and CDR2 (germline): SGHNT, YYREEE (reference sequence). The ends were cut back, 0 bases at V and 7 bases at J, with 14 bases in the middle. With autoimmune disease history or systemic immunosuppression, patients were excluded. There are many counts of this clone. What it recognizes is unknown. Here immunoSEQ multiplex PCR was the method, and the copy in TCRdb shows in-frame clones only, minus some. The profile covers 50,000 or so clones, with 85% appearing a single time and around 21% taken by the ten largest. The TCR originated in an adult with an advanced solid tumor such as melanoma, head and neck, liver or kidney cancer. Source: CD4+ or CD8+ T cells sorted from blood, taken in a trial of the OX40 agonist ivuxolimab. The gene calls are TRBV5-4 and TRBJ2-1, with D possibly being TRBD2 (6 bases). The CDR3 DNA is TGTGCCAGCAGCTTGGACGGGGGAGTCTTGAATGAGCAGTTCTTC. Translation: CASSLDGGVLNEQFF. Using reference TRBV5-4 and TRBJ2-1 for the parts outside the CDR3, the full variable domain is ETGVTQSPTHLIKTRGQQVTLRCSSQSGHNTVSWYQQALGQGPQFIFQYYREEENGRGNFPPRFSGLQFPNYSSELNVNALELDDSALYLCASSLDGGVLNEQFFGPGTRLTVL.